The rows below give T cell receptor beta chains drawn from one sample of a study of CD8+CD57+ T cells in acquired aplastic anemia. TCRdb passed the reads through MiXCR, listing each CDR3 protein once. The sample carries more than 150,000 distinct CDR3 sequences, around 48% recorded once. Sequencing input: sorted CD4+, CD8+, or CD8+CD57+ T cells (not recorded which) from PBMCs. The receptors originated from a human donor with aplastic anemia. Both conserved end residues are part of each CDR3. D genes are given only for firm matches. Clone size, where shown, is once, few, many, or a class for clones that have expanded.

j_call v_call clone_size d_call cdr3_aa cdr3_nt
TRBJ2-7 TRBV7-2 many TRBD1 CASRAGQGGPHEQYF TGTGCCAGCAGAGCGGGACAGGGCGGGCCCCACGAGCAGTACTTC
TRBJ2-7 TRBV7-9 - TRBD1 CASSSFRTGAYEQYF TGTGCCAGCAGCTCCTTTAGGACAGGGGCCTACGAGCAGTACTTC
TRBJ2-2 TRBV9 many - CASSVVRGGANTGELFF TGTGCCAGCAGCGTAGTGCGAGGGGGGGCGAACACCGGGGAGCTGTTTTTT
TRBJ2-2 TRBV5-1 few - CASSLEQWELFF TGCGCCAGCAGCTTGGAACAGTGGGAGCTGTTTTTT
TRBJ2-5 TRBV10-3 - - CAISESGGETQYF TGTGCCATCAGTGAGTCCGGCGGGGAGACCCAGTACTTC
TRBJ2-7 TRBV20-1 - TRBD2 CSATQGIAGGTYEQYF TGCAGTGCTACCCAAGGTATAGCGGGGGGAACCTACGAGCAGTACTTC
TRBJ1-5 TRBV29-1 few - CSVTDGNSNQPQHF TGCAGCGTTACCGACGGTAATAGCAATCAGCCCCAGCATTTT
TRBJ2-5 TRBV24-1 - - CATSDPRGGKTQYF TGTGCCACCAGTGATCCTAGGGGCGGGAAGACCCAGTACTTC
TRBJ2-1 TRBV20-1 many TRBD2 CSAGSSGKYNEQFF TGCAGTGCTGGATCTAGCGGGAAGTACAATGAGCAGTTCTTC
TRBJ2-7 TRBV15 few - CATSRGTLSYEQYF TGTGCCACCAGCCGAGGAACCCTATCCTACGAGCAGTACTTC
TRBJ2-1 TRBV6-4 - - CASSDLGTNEQFF TGTGCCAGCAGTGACTTAGGGACGAATGAGCAGTTCTTC
TRBJ2-1 TRBV5-5 - - CASSLGVGGAEQFF TGTGCCAGCAGCTTGGGGGTTGGGGGGGCTGAGCAGTTCTTC
TRBJ2-3 TRBV25-1 few - CASSEPSDTQYF TGTGCCAGCAGTGAACCGTCCGATACGCAGTATTTT
TRBJ1-1 TRBV19 many TRBD1 CASRDRDTEAFF TGTGCCTCGAGGGACAGGGACACTGAAGCTTTCTTT
TRBJ2-2 TRBV19 few - CASSFWVRDTGELFF TGTGCCAGCAGCTTTTGGGTGAGGGACACCGGGGAGCTGTTTTTT
TRBJ2-7 TRBV10-1 - TRBD1 CASRKGQGSEQYF TGCGCCAGCAGGAAGGGACAGGGATCCGAGCAGTACTTC
TRBJ2-4 TRBV18 few - CASSPQNIQYF TGTGCCAGCTCACCTCAAAACATTCAGTACTTC
TRBJ2-2 TRBV28 - - CASRRGHLNTGELFF TGTGCCAGCAGACGGGGACATCTTAACACCGGGGAGCTGTTTTTT
TRBJ1-6 TRBV3-1 few TRBD1 CASSPPGTDYNSPLHF TGTGCCAGCAGTCCTCCCGGGACAGATTATAATTCACCCCTCCACTTT
TRBJ1-6 TRBV6-1 many - CASSGLRVSPSPLHF TGTGCCAGCAGTGGCCTCCGGGTTAGTCCTTCACCCCTCCACTTT
TRBJ2-3 TRBV29-1 - - CSDRNTDTQYF TGCAGCGACCGAAACACAGATACGCAGTATTTT
TRBJ2-5 TRBV29-1 - - CSVVMWDVVETQYF TGCAGCGTTGTTATGTGGGACGTGGTGGAGACCCAGTACTTC
TRBJ1-1 TRBV15 - - CATSRARDNEAFF TGTGCCACCAGCAGAGCGCGGGACAACGAAGCTTTCTTT
TRBJ2-7 TRBV10-1 - - CASAPQVASEQYF TGCGCCAGCGCCCCACAGGTAGCGAGCGAGCAGTACTTC
TRBJ2-3 TRBV5-4 - - CASSLEGSESSTDTQYF TGTGCCAGCAGCTTGGAGGGTAGTGAATCTAGCACAGATACGCAGTATTTT
TRBJ2-7 TRBV6-2/TRBV6-3 many - CASRTAAYSYEQYF TGTGCCAGCAGGACAGCGGCTTACTCCTACGAGCAGTACTTC
TRBJ2-1 TRBV5-4 once TRBD1 CASSRDRGLGNEQFF TGTGCCAGCAGCAGGGACAGGGGGCTTGGTAATGAGCAGTTCTTC
TRBJ2-6 TRBV24-1 - - CATSDASSGANVLTF TGTGCCACCAGTGATGCTAGCTCTGGGGCCAACGTCCTGACTTTC
TRBJ1-5 TRBV2 - - CASSAEVLVWNQPQHF TGTGCCAGCAGCGCCGAAGTATTGGTATGGAATCAGCCCCAGCATTTT
TRBJ1-2 TRBV2 - - CASSDKQPYGYTF TGTGCCAGCAGTGACAAACAGCCCTATGGCTACACCTTC
TRBJ1-1 TRBV10-3 - TRBD1 CAISEEQGDASSEAFF TGTGCCATCAGTGAAGAACAGGGGGATGCGTCTTCTGAAGCTTTCTTT
TRBJ1-2 TRBV7-2 - - CASSLESGQYGYTF TGTGCCAGCAGCTTAGAGTCAGGCCAGTATGGCTACACCTTC
TRBJ2-7 TRBV7-2 - - CASSLFGKNEQYF TGTGCCAGCAGCTTGTTCGGGAAGAACGAGCAGTACTTC
TRBJ2-1 TRBV5-4 - - CASSLAYGNNEQFF TGTGCCAGCAGCTTGGCCTACGGAAACAATGAGCAGTTCTTC
TRBJ1-6 TRBV20-1 - TRBD1 CSATRQGNSPLHF TGCAGTGCTACCAGACAGGGTAATTCACCCCTCCACTTT
TRBJ1-2 TRBV5-3 - - CASSPRSLGGYTF TGTGCCAGCAGCCCCCGCAGTCTGGGTGGCTACACCTTC
TRBJ1-2 TRBV27 few - CASRRTANYGYTF TGTGCCAGCAGGAGGACGGCTAACTATGGCTACACCTTC